Sequencing of this TCR beta chain was carried out in a study of cytomegalovirus exposure and HLA in healthy donors. Overall study findings and caveats: Within the data, a cluster of highly shared sequence variants was likely a sequencing artifact.

On this clone: Antigen unknown. At one end the junction does not follow the germline gene, possibly because of a read error.

PCR was performed using 60 Vbeta and 13 Jbeta primers. TCRdb's table, derived via immunoSEQ multiplex PCR, lists solely in-frame clones and lacks some. This table holds some 110,000 clones, roughly 80% found once. The CDR3 has 14 residues. Per germline, CDR1 MNHEY and CDR2 SMNVEV (reference sequence). The chain employs TRBV27 and TRBJ2-1, with D possibly TRBD2 on 7 matching bases. This TCR came from a man between 25 and 39 years old in good health and CMV-seropositive. The specimen was PBMCs. The chain's CDR3 is CASRGGGSYDEQFF. CDR3 nucleotide sequence: TGTGCCAGCAGAGGGGGGGGCTCCTACGATGAGCAGTTCTTC.